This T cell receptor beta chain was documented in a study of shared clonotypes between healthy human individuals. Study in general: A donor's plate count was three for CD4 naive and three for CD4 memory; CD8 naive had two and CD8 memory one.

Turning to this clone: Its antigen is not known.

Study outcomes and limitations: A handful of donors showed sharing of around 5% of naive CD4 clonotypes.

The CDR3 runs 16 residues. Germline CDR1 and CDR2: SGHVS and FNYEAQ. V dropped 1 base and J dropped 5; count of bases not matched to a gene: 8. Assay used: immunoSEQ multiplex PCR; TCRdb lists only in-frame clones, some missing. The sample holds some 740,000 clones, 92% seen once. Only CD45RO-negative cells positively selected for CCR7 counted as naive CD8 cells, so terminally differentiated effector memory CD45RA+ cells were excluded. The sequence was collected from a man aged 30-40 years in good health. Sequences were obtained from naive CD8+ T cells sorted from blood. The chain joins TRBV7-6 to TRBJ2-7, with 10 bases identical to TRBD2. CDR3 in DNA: TGTGCCAGCAGCTTAGGTGGGCCTAGCGGGAGTCACGAGCAGTACTTC. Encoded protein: CASSLGGPSGSHEQYF.